Below, 21 T cell receptor beta chains from the same sample are listed, as sequenced in a study of blood T cell repertoires in COVID-19. TCRdb's copy holds only in-frame clones and misses some; the assay was immunoSEQ multiplex PCR. The sample has approximately 100,000 clones, 80% to 90% seen once; the top ten hold roughly 2.5%. The source material was PBMCs or T cells enriched from blood (not recorded which). These receptors all stem from a woman aged 45-65 years who had recovered from COVID-19.

The CDR3 reads CASTGGTALETQYF. CDR3 DNA: TGTGCCAGCACGGGGGGGACAGCTTTAGAGACCCAGTACTTC. The chain uses TRBV11-2 and TRBJ2-5; a weak D match, TRBD2 (8 bases). V was shortened by 7 bases and J by 4 bases, with 16 bases between the two germline ends. Germline lookup yields CDR1 SGHAT and CDR2 FQNNGV. The CDR3 runs to 14 residues.

The rearrangement links TRBV28 to TRBJ2-1; D is possibly TRBD2 (6 bases). Trimming took 8 bases from V and 0 from J, leaving 14 bases between them. CDR1 MDHEN and CDR2 SYDVKM come from the germline V gene. The CDR3 totals 15 residues. CDR3 in DNA: TGTGCCAGCCAAAGCGGGTGGAGCTCCTACAATGAGCAGTTCTTC. Translating it yields CASQSGWSSYNEQFF.

This rearrangement joins TRBV24-1 to TRBJ1-1, with 10 positions matching TRBD1. Germline lookup yields CDR1 KGHDR and CDR2 SFDVKD. V dropped 7 bases and J dropped 5; count of bases not matched to a gene: 6. The CDR3 contains 14 residues. Here the CDR3 DNA reads TGTGCCACCAGCGAGACAGGGGGCACGACTGAAGCTTTCTTT. It yields the protein CATSETGGTTEAFF.

The V gene is TRBV3-1 (or the pseudogene TRBV3-2), the J gene TRBJ2-3, with a possible D match to TRBD1 (7 bases). Germline V gives CDR1 LGHDT, CDR2 YNNKEL (reference sequence). V shed 4 bases and J shed 6 bases, with 23 bases lying between them. This CDR3 region has 17 residues. The CDR3 bases are TGTGCCAGCAGCCCCAAGCGGGCAGGGGGATATCCGGATACGCAGTATTTT. Encoded protein: CASSPKRAGGYPDTQYF.

The chain has TRBV7-6 and TRBJ2-3; perhaps TRBD1 as D (5 bases). Trimming shortened V by 0 bases and J by 6 bases, and 7 bases separated the two germline ends. Per germline, CDR1 SGHVS and CDR2 FNYEAQ. CDR3 length: 13 residues. As DNA, the CDR3 is TGTGCCAGCAGCTTAGCGCAGGGTGATACGCAGTATTTT. Protein sequence: CASSLAQGDTQYF.

The rearrangement joins TRBV28 to TRBJ1-4; 9 positions match TRBD1. Looked up from germline, CDR1 is MDHEN and CDR2 is SYDVKM. The CDR3 sequence is 15 residues long. Trimming took 7 bases from V and 7 from J; bases not matched to a gene: 10. The chain's CDR3 is CASKYGDRAGEKLFF. In DNA, the CDR3 is TGTGCCAGCAAATACGGGGACAGGGCTGGTGAAAAACTGTTTTTT. Supplemented by reference TRBV28 and TRBJ1-4, the full variable domain reads DVKVTQSSRYLVKRTGEKVFLECVQDMDHENMFWYRQDPGLGLRLIYFSYDVKMKEKGDIPEGYSVSREKKERFSLILESASTNQTSMYLCASKYGDRAGEKLFFGSGTQLSVL.

This chain connects TRBV5-1 to TRBJ2-2, with TRBD2 matching 10 bases. Germline trimming cut 3 bases from V and 4 bases from J; bases unmatched to any gene: 6. Germline CDR1 is SGHRS and CDR2 is YFSETQ. The length of the CDR3 is 16 residues. The CDR3 DNA follows: TGCGCCAGCAGCTCACGAGCGGGAGGGGCCACCGGGGAGCTGTTTTTT. Its translation: CASSSRAGGATGELFF.

This chain uses TRBV3-1 (or the pseudogene TRBV3-2) with TRBJ1-1; 9 bases fit TRBD1. This CDR3 has 16 residues. Trimming removed 2 bases from V and 6 bases from J; junction bases left unmatched: 10. CDR1 LGHDT and CDR2 YNNKEL come from the germline V gene (reference sequence). CDR3 sequence: CASSQNDRGVRAEAFF. The DNA of the CDR3 is TGTGCCAGCAGCCAAAATGACAGGGGGGTTAGAGCTGAAGCTTTCTTT.

This clone has only one observation. The rearrangement links TRBV27 to TRBJ1-2, with a weak D call TRBD1 (5 bases). The CDR3 totals 17 residues. V was trimmed by 6 bases and J by 4 bases, leaving 24 bases between them. Per germline, CDR1 MNHEY and CDR2 SMNVEV (reference sequence). CDR3 nucleotides: TGTGCCAGCAGACCTACCTTGGACGGCACAGGAAGCTATGGCTACACCTTC. It specifies CASRPTLDGTGSYGYTF.

The CDR3 coding sequence is TGTGCCAGCAGTTTAGGGGGGATGGATGAAAAACTGTTTTTT. Encoded protein: CASSLGGMDEKLFF. This chain uses TRBV28 with TRBJ1-4; D possibly corresponds to TRBD1 (5 bases). The CDR3 spans 14 residues. Trimming shortened V by 2 bases and J by 6 bases, and 10 bases separated the two germline ends. Germline V gene lookup returns CDR1 MDHEN and CDR2 SYDVKM.

The chain uses TRBV7-2 and TRBJ2-2, with 7 bases fitting TRBD2. The CDR3 is 16 amino acids. J lost 6 bases, V lost 5 bases, and 12 bases had no gene match. Germline V lookup: CDR1 SGHTA, CDR2 FQGNSA. CDR3: CASSPWGGVGAGELFF. CDR3 coding DNA: TGTGCCAGCAGCCCTTGGGGGGGTGTCGGCGCCGGGGAGCTGTTTTTT.

This chain links TRBV5-1 with TRBJ1-2; D is possibly TRBD1 (6 bases). Looked up from germline, CDR1 is SGHRS and CDR2 is YFSETQ. This CDR3 is 14 amino acids long. V lost 0 bases and J lost 5, with 11 bases in between. Here the CDR3 reads CASSLEAGEYGYTF. CDR3 nucleotides: TGCGCCAGCAGCTTGGAAGCAGGGGAGTATGGCTACACCTTC.

V is TRBV24-1 and J is TRBJ2-3; 9 nucleotides match TRBD2. V was clipped by 5 bases and J by 2 bases; unmatched bases: 7. Germline CDR1 and CDR2: KGHDR and SFDVKD. CDR3 length: 16 residues. The CDR3 reads CATSGGRDKATDTQYF. CDR3 DNA sequence: TGTGCCACCAGTGGCGGGAGGGATAAAGCCACAGATACGCAGTATTTT.

The chain joins TRBV4-1 to TRBJ2-1; D remains ambiguous. Germline CDR1 MGHRA, CDR2 YSYEKL. V was pared by 0 bases and J by 11 bases, with 11 bases between. This CDR3 is built from 13 residues. CDR3 bases: TGCGCCAGCAGCCAAGATAGGAGTACGAAGCAGTTCTTC. Translating it yields CASSQDRSTKQFF.

The V gene is TRBV7-8, the J gene TRBJ1-1, with 7 bases aligning to TRBD1. The germline V gene has CDR1 SGHVS and CDR2 FQNEAQ. The CDR3 contains 14 residues. The V gene end was trimmed by 7 bases and the J gene end by 6 bases; junction bases not matched to a gene: 11. The CDR3 loop reads CASNNRGIAAEAFF. CDR3 in DNA: TGTGCCAGCAACAACAGGGGTATTGCCGCTGAAGCTTTCTTT.

V gene TRBV28 combines with J gene TRBJ2-2; TRBD2 is a possible D gene (6 bases). Deletions cut 9 bases from V and 4 bases from J, with 15 bases between. The V gene's germline CDR1 is MDHEN and CDR2 SYDVKM. This CDR3 is 14 amino acids long. The CDR3 region has the DNA TGTGCCAGTCGGACCATCGGGGGCACCGGGGAGCTGTTTTTT. Its protein product is CASRTIGGTGELFF. Combining the CDR3 with reference TRBV28 and TRBJ2-2 gives the whole variable domain DVKVTQSSRYLVKRTGEKVFLECVQDMDHENMFWYRQDPGLGLRLIYFSYDVKMKEKGDIPEGYSVSREKKERFSLILESASTNQTSMYLCASRTIGGTGELFFGEGSRLTVL.

The chain employs TRBV6-5 and TRBJ1-1, with a possible D match to TRBD1 (6 bases). The CDR3 covers 12 residues. Trimming cost V 8 bases and J 3 bases, with 10 bases left between them. The germline V gene has CDR1 MNHEY and CDR2 SVGAGI. The CDR3 DNA sequence: TGTGCCAGCTGGGGGCTGTACACTGAAGCTTTCTTT. Protein: CASWGLYTEAFF.

The rearrangement joins TRBV6-5 to TRBJ1-5; 7 positions agree with TRBD1. Per germline, CDR1 MNHEY and CDR2 SVGAGI. The CDR3 consists of 15 residues. V lost 5 bases, J lost 3 bases, and 7 bases stayed unmatched. CDR3 protein: CASSQTGSNNQPQHF. CDR3 in DNA: TGTGCCAGCAGTCAGACAGGGAGCAACAATCAGCCCCAGCATTTT.

The chain couples TRBV5-1 to TRBJ2-6; D is uncertain. V dropped 0 bases and J dropped 0 bases, with 4 bases sitting between them. The CDR3 has 15 residues. Germline CDR1 SGHRS, CDR2 YFSETQ. The CDR3, as DNA: TGCGCCAGCAGCTTGGATCGCTCTGGGGCCAACGTCCTGACTTTC. Protein: CASSLDRSGANVLTF.

This chain joins TRBV19 and TRBJ2-1, with 10 nucleotides matching TRBD1. This CDR3 spans 15 amino acids. Germline trimming cut 3 bases from V and 6 bases from J; bases unmatched to any gene: 5. Germline V gives CDR1 LNHDA, CDR2 SQIVND (reference sequence). CDR3 coding DNA: TGTGCCAGTAGTATGGACCGGGACAGGGGCAATGAGCAGTTCTTC. It yields the protein CASSMDRDRGNEQFF.

This clone has a count of ten or more. The DNA for the CDR3 is TGTGCCAGCAGCTTATGGCGAGGAGGCAGCTACACTGAAGCTTTCTTT. Translation gives CASSLWRGGSYTEAFF. The chain recombines TRBV7-9 with TRBJ1-1; the D is unclear. CDR1 is SEHNR and CDR2 is FQNEAQ in the germline V gene (reference sequence). Trimming took 2 bases from V and 3 from J, leaving 16 bases between them. This CDR3 spans 16 amino acids.